The T cell receptor (beta chain) under discussion was sequenced for a study of OX40 agonist ivuxolimab in advanced cancers. Study background: An agonistic anti-OX40 (CD134) antibody, ivuxolimab, was used to treat the patients.

Blood was sampled at baseline, cycle 4 day 1, and cycle 7 day 1. The V and J ends lost 4 bases and 4 bases, in that order; junction bases with no gene match: 3. This CDR3 has 15 residues. Germline assignment: CDR1 KGHSY and CDR2 FQNENV. Profiled with immunoSEQ multiplex PCR; TCRdb holds only in-frame clones, not every one. The sample comprises tens of thousands of clones, about 91% of which are singletons, and approximately 28% rests with the top ten. Only one count was recorded for this clone. This sample comprised CD4+ or CD8+ T cells sorted from blood, obtained in a trial of the OX40 agonist ivuxolimab. The gene calls are TRBV16 and TRBJ1-5, with 11 positions matching TRBD1. The sequence was obtained from an adult with an advanced solid tumor such as melanoma, head and neck, liver or kidney cancer. The CDR3 DNA is TGTGCCAGCAGCCCCGGGACAGGGGGGAATCAGCCCCAGCATTTT. It specifies CASSPGTGGNQPQHF.